Shown below are 18 T cell receptor beta chains from a single sample sequenced in a study of blood T cell repertoires in COVID-19. TCRdb's table, derived via immunoSEQ multiplex PCR, lists solely in-frame clones and lacks some. Of 100,000 to 150,000 clones in the sample, about 87% were seen once. Sample: peripheral blood. These receptors came from a woman aged 60-75 years with acute or convalescent COVID-19.

The chain combines TRBV5-8 with TRBJ1-4, with 8 bases aligning to TRBD1. CDR1 is SGHTS and CDR2 is YDEGEE in the germline V gene. This CDR3 region has 16 residues. V was clipped by 4 bases and J by 5 bases; unmatched bases: 10. CDR3: CASSPFGQGWNEKLFF. CDR3 in DNA: TGTGCCAGCAGCCCATTTGGACAGGGCTGGAATGAAAAACTGTTTTTT.

The chain uses TRBV5-1 and TRBJ1-1, with 7 bases identical to TRBD1. The CDR3 runs 15 residues. Trimming at V came to 0 bases and at J to 4 bases, leaving 6 bases not matched to a gene. Germline CDR1 SGHRS, CDR2 YFSETQ. For the CDR3, the DNA is TGCGCCAGCAGCTTGGCCGACAGGGTGGGCACTGAAGCTTTCTTT. Amino acids: CASSLADRVGTEAFF.

The chain recombines TRBV19 with TRBJ2-3; 9 bases are shared with TRBD2. CDR3 size: 19 residues. Germline values: CDR1 LNHDA, CDR2 SQIVND (reference sequence). With 10 bases clipped from V and 1 base from J, the junction kept 21 bases outside the gene matches. CDR3 residues: CATTTEGAYGLARTDTQYF. CDR3 nucleotide sequence: TGTGCCACCACGACTGAGGGGGCTTACGGACTAGCGCGCACAGATACGCAGTATTTT. Full variable domain (outside the CDR3, taken from reference TRBV19 and TRBJ2-3): DGGITQSPKYLFRKEGQNVTLSCEQNLNHDAMYWYRQDPGQGLRLIYYSQIVNDFQKGDIAEGYSVSREKKESFPLTVTSAQKNPTAFYLCATTTEGAYGLARTDTQYFGPGTRLTVL.

The rearrangement uses TRBV28 and TRBJ1-1; the match to TRBD1 covers 9 bases. V trimming: 7 bases; J trimming: 6 bases; junction bases outside the gene matches: 6. This CDR3 is built from 13 residues. The germline V gene has CDR1 MDHEN and CDR2 SYDVKM. CDR3 amino acids: CASIKQGAAEAFF. CDR3 DNA sequence: TGTGCCAGCATCAAACAGGGGGCGGCTGAAGCTTTCTTT.

The V call is TRBV19, the J call TRBJ1-2; D possibly corresponds to TRBD1 (5 bases). Trimming removed 2 bases from V and 8 bases from J, with 9 bases in between. Germline V gene lookup returns CDR1 LNHDA and CDR2 SQIVND (reference sequence). This CDR3 is built from 12 residues. The CDR3 spells CASSIRGYGYTF. In DNA, the CDR3 is TGTGCCAGTAGTATAAGGGGATACGGCTACACCTTC.

The CDR3 loop reads CASSVEGGWEGKLFF. The CDR3 DNA reads as TGTGCCAGCAGCGTAGAGGGCGGCTGGGAGGGAAAACTGTTTTTT. V gene TRBV9 combines with J gene TRBJ1-4; D ambiguous. Germline CDR1 is SGDLS and CDR2 is YYNGEE. The CDR3 is 15 amino acids. With 0 bases removed from V and 10 bases from J, the gap between germline ends came to 16 bases.

The chain is built from TRBV5-1 and TRBJ1-2; the match to TRBD1 covers 9 bases. Germline V gives CDR1 SGHRS, CDR2 YFSETQ. V dropped 3 bases and J dropped 7; count of bases not matched to a gene: 7. The CDR3 runs to 14 residues. This CDR3 reads CASSSTGQGLGYTF. For the CDR3, the DNA is TGCGCCAGCAGCTCCACTGGACAGGGGCTTGGCTACACCTTC.

The chain recombines TRBV13 with TRBJ2-5, with 7 bases that match TRBD2. J lost 4 bases, V lost 5 bases, and 4 bases had no gene match. This CDR3 is built from 13 residues. Per germline, CDR1 PRHDT and CDR2 FYEKMQ (reference sequence). The CDR3: CASSILAGETQYF. The CDR3 DNA reads as TGTGCCAGCAGCATTTTAGCGGGAGAGACCCAGTACTTC.

This clone was picked up a small number of times. J is TRBJ2-2 and V is TRBV30; TRBD1 agrees at 9 bases. Trimming took 4 bases from V and 4 from J; bases not matched to a gene: 4. Germline assignment: CDR1 GTSNPN and CDR2 SVGIG (reference sequence). This CDR3 is 14 amino acids long. CDR3 DNA sequence: TGTGCCTGGACCGGGACAGGGCCCACCGGGGAGCTGTTTTTT. This translates into CAWTGTGPTGELFF.

The genes are TRBV15 and TRBJ2-1, with D possibly TRBD2 on 6 matching bases. V was shortened by 5 bases and J by 7 bases, with 18 bases between the two germline ends. The CDR3 has 15 amino acids. CDR1 is LNHNV, CDR2 YYDKDF, per germline (reference sequence). CDR3 residues: CATSPRGGKGNEQFF. CDR3 in DNA: TGTGCCACCAGCCCCCGTGGCGGGAAAGGAAATGAGCAGTTCTTC.

The V and J genes are TRBV6-5 and TRBJ1-4, with D perhaps TRBD1 (5 bases). The CDR3 spans 15 residues. Germline-derived CDR1 and CDR2 are MNHEY and SVGAGI. V was cut by 6 bases and J by 7 bases, with 18 bases left in between. Written as DNA, the CDR3 is TGTGCCAGCAGCCCCGGAGCCAGGGTGGGTGAAAAACTGTTTTTT. It translates to CASSPGARVGEKLFF.

This clone occurred once. The chain uses TRBV5-5 and TRBJ1-1; D perhaps matches TRBD1 (6 bases). The V and J ends lost 0 bases and 5 bases respectively, with 14 bases between them. From germline, CDR1 is SGHKS and CDR2 YYEKEE (reference sequence). This CDR3 contains 15 residues. The CDR3 region has the DNA TGTGCCAGCAGCTTGGTCCAGGGGATTTTTACTGAAGCTTTCTTT. It codes for CASSLVQGIFTEAFF.

This chain joins TRBV27 and TRBJ1-1; D is possibly TRBD1 (5 bases). CDR1 is MNHEY, CDR2 SMNVEV, per germline (reference sequence). Trimming stripped 8 bases from V and 1 base from J, with 20 bases between. This CDR3 contains 16 residues. Written as DNA, the CDR3 is TGTGCCAGCTTAACTACTTACCTGACAGAGAACACTGAAGCTTTCTTT. Amino acids: CASLTTYLTENTEAFF.

The chain uses TRBV4-1 and TRBJ2-5; maybe TRBD1 (7 bases). CDR1 is MGHRA and CDR2 is YSYEKL in the germline V gene. The CDR3 has 14 amino acids. Trimming left V 4 bases short and J 2 bases short, with 11 bases between. The CDR3 spells CASSRGTVQETQYF. The CDR3 nucleotides read TGCGCCAGCAGCCGCGGGACAGTACAAGAGACCCAGTACTTC.

V usage is TRBV6-5 and J usage is TRBJ1-6, with 8 bases identical to TRBD1. Germline values: CDR1 MNHEY, CDR2 SVGAGI. V lost 8 bases to trimming and J lost 10 bases; unmatched junction nucleotides: 7. This CDR3 has 13 amino acids. This CDR3 is CASVSDRGSPLHF. The CDR3 region has the DNA TGTGCCAGCGTCTCAGACAGGGGATCACCCCTCCACTTT.

The chain links TRBV6-1 to TRBJ2-1; D might be TRBD2 (5 bases). CDR1 MNHNS and CDR2 SASEGT come from the germline V gene. V was shortened by 2 bases and J by 14 bases, with 13 bases between the two germline ends. CDR3 size: 12 residues. Here the CDR3 DNA reads TGTGCCAGCAGTGAAAGGCTAGGGAGTGAGTTCTTC. Its translation is CASSERLGSEFF.

The chain recombines TRBV7-9 with TRBJ2-3; 10 bases agree with TRBD2. Per germline, CDR1 SEHNR and CDR2 FQNEAQ (reference sequence). The CDR3 sequence is 15 residues long. The V gene end was trimmed by 2 bases and the J gene end by 3 bases; junction bases not matched to a gene: 2. The CDR3 reads CASSLLAGGTDTQYF. As DNA, the CDR3 is TGTGCCAGCAGCTTATTAGCGGGAGGAACAGATACGCAGTATTTT.

This chain uses TRBV19 with TRBJ1-5; the match to TRBD1 covers 8 bases. The V and J ends lost 5 bases and 6 bases, in that order; junction bases with no gene match: 9. Germline lookup yields CDR1 LNHDA and CDR2 SQIVND (reference sequence). The CDR3 is 15 amino acids. This CDR3 reads CASSPRWTGSQPQHF. As DNA, the CDR3 is TGTGCCAGTAGTCCCCGTTGGACAGGGAGTCAGCCCCAGCATTTT. Full variable domain (outside the CDR3, taken from reference TRBV19 and TRBJ1-5): DGGITQSPKYLFRKEGQNVTLSCEQNLNHDAMYWYRQDPGQGLRLIYYSQIVNDFQKGDIAEGYSVSREKKESFPLTVTSAQKNPTAFYLCASSPRWTGSQPQHFGDGTRLSIL.